The 5 T cell receptor beta chains listed next were all sequenced from one sample in a study of shared clonotypes between healthy human individuals. Naive CD8 cells lacked CD45RO, underwent positive selection for CCR7 and left out terminally differentiated effector memory CD45RA+ cells. This table comes from immunoSEQ multiplex PCR, and its TCRdb copy is limited to in-frame clones, with some not included. The data show 500,000 to 700,000 clones, roughly 95% seen once. The source material was naive CD8+ T cells sorted from blood. These receptors were taken from a woman in her twenties or thirties in good health.

This clone showed up just once. The sample contains more than one DNA sequence encoding this CDR3. J is TRBJ2-7 and V is TRBV5-8; D call uncertain. CDR1 is SGHTS and CDR2 is YDEGEE in the germline V gene. CDR3 length: 12 residues. V was clipped by 0 bases and J by 5 bases, with 6 bases between them. CDR3 coding DNA: TGTGCCAGCAGCTTGGTGGTTCACGAGCAGTACTTC. As protein: CASSLVVHEQYF.

The chain uses TRBV4-1 and TRBJ2-7; no reliable D call. CDR3 length: 13 residues. The V end was cut by 1 base, the J end by 3 bases, with 7 bases between. Germline-derived CDR1 and CDR2 are MGHRA and YSYEKL. The CDR3 spells CASSQGLNYEQYF. The CDR3 DNA follows: TGCGCCAGCAGCCAAGGGCTAAACTACGAGCAGTACTTC.

The V and J genes are TRBV27 and TRBJ2-1; 7 bases fit TRBD1. Germline trimming cut 2 bases from V and 0 bases from J; bases unmatched to any gene: 4. Germline CDR1 MNHEY, CDR2 SMNVEV (reference sequence). This CDR3 contains 16 residues. CDR3 nucleotide sequence: TGTGCCAGCAGTTTAGTGGGGGACAGCTCCTACAATGAGCAGTTCTTC. Amino acid sequence: CASSLVGDSSYNEQFF.

The rearrangement joins TRBV7-2 to TRBJ2-7, with 13 bases that match TRBD2. Per the germline V gene, CDR1 is SGHTA and CDR2 is FQGNSA. Losses at the gene ends were 4 bases for V and 2 bases for J; bases not matched to a gene: 5. This CDR3 region has 16 residues. CDR3 DNA: TGTGCCAGCAGCTCATTACTAGCGGGAGGGCCCTACGAGCAGTACTTC. Protein product: CASSSLLAGGPYEQYF.

V gene TRBV6-1 combines with J gene TRBJ1-1; the D is unclear. V lost 10 bases, J lost 3 bases, and 12 bases lay in between. Germline CDR1 MNHNS, CDR2 SASEGT. The CDR3 is made up of 12 amino acids. DNA for the CDR3: TGTGCCACCGCGACCGGATACACTGAAGCTTTCTTT. Translation: CATATGYTEAFF.